This T cell receptor beta chain was recorded in a study of shared clonotypes between healthy human individuals. Germline CDR1 and CDR2: MNHEY and SVGAGI. This CDR3 has 16 residues. V lost 2 bases and J lost 4; bases outside the gene matches: 8. Regarding this clone: Its matching antigen is unknown.

At the deep level, the assay was run. TCRdb keeps only in-frame clones here, not all; method: immunoSEQ multiplex PCR. The top ten hold over 0.12% of the sample, which has approximately 2.5 million clones, about 92% seen once. Study-level results: Having only a few donors restricted how much genetic and exposure-history diversity was captured.

The study drew its donors from healthy HIV-negative adults without recent acute infections or vaccinations. The V and J genes are TRBV6-5 and TRBJ2-7; TRBD2 matches 10 bases. The sequencing input was naive CD4+ T cells sorted from blood. Subset here: CD45RA+ positively selected. This TCR derives from a man aged 18 to 30 in good health. DNA for the CDR3: TGTGCCAGCAGTTACAGGAGCGGGAGGGCCGGGTACGAGCAGTACTTC. This translates into CASSYRSGRAGYEQYF.